This record concerns one T cell receptor (beta chain) sequence. This entry is derived from a study of OX40 agonist ivuxolimab in advanced cancers. The table came from immunoSEQ multiplex PCR; TCRdb's copy has only in-frame clones and leaves some out. The profile covers about 74,000 clones, with roughly 80% appearing a single time and more than 6% taken by the ten largest. The CDR3 spans 15 residues. V dropped 3 bases and J dropped 0 bases, with 9 bases sitting between them. The germline CDR1 and CDR2 sequences are MNHNS and SASEGT. The sample consisted of CD4+ or CD8+ T cells sorted from blood, taken in a trial of the OX40 agonist ivuxolimab. The genes are TRBV6-1 and TRBJ1-5; no definite D call. The source is an adult with an advanced solid tumor such as melanoma, head and neck, liver or kidney cancer. The CDR3: CASSEGYVSNQPQHF. CDR3 DNA sequence: TGTGCCAGCAGTGAGGGATACGTTAGCAATCAGCCCCAGCATTTT.